This TCR beta chain came from a study of cytomegalovirus exposure and HLA in healthy donors. About the research overall: Findings of an earlier analysis included roughly 110 million unique TCR beta sequences from roughly 180 million T cells. Study outcomes and limitations: Sequences of the TCR beta chain were said to predict the HLA-A and HLA-B alleles of most subjects accurately.

This clone came up once. Its antigen is still unknown. V was shortened by 6 bases and J by 8 bases, with 16 bases between the two germline ends. CDR1 and CDR2 (germline): MNHNS, SASEGT. This CDR3 comprises 14 residues. With 60 Vbeta and 13 Jbeta primers, the PCR was carried out. TCRdb's table, derived via immunoSEQ multiplex PCR, lists solely in-frame clones and lacks some. The sample comprises about 130,000 clones, around three quarters of which are singletons, and roughly 9.6% rests with the top ten. V gene TRBV6-1 combines with J gene TRBJ1-4, with D possibly being TRBD1 (5 bases). The specimen was PBMCs. The clonotype was recovered from a man aged 30 to 39 in good health and CMV-seropositive. In DNA form, the CDR3 reads TGTGCCAGCAGCCTACCAAGGGGAGGAGAAAAACTGTTTTTT. It encodes CASSLPRGGEKLFF.